This T cell receptor (beta chain) emerged from a study of CD8+CD57+ T cells in acquired aplastic anemia. Turning to the study itself: When averaged, DNA from sorted CD4+ and CD8+ cells came to 3.2 ug.

Study findings and constraints: Around 30 sequences, all CD8+ CDR3, were shared between patients and controls.

The CDR3 is made up of 17 amino acids. CDR1 and CDR2 from the germline V gene are SGHTA and FQGNSA. Trimming left V 0 bases short and J 2 bases short, with 13 bases between. Sequencing was done on patients that had shown CD8+CD57+ cell expansion by flow cytometry. Each patient carried a diagnosis of severe acquired aplastic anemia. At the time of blood sampling, patients had not yet received any therapy. As to this clonotype: Antigen specificity is unknown.

According to the study, genomic DNA was the template for TCR beta VDJ and CDR3 profiling. TCRdb independently ran MiXCR on the reads; one entry per CDR3 protein. The top ten hold less than 9% of the sample, which has 200,000 to 250,000 distinct CDR3 sequences, about 44% seen once. The chain couples TRBV7-2 to TRBJ2-2; possible D gene TRBD2, 6 bases. The sample consisted of sorted CD4+, CD8+, or CD8+CD57+ T cells (not recorded which) from PBMCs. The TCR originated in a human donor with aplastic anemia. The CDR3 coding sequence is TGTGCCAGCAGCTTAGCTTACGCGGGGCCTAACACCGGGGAGCTGTTTTTT. Translation gives CASSLAYAGPNTGELFF.